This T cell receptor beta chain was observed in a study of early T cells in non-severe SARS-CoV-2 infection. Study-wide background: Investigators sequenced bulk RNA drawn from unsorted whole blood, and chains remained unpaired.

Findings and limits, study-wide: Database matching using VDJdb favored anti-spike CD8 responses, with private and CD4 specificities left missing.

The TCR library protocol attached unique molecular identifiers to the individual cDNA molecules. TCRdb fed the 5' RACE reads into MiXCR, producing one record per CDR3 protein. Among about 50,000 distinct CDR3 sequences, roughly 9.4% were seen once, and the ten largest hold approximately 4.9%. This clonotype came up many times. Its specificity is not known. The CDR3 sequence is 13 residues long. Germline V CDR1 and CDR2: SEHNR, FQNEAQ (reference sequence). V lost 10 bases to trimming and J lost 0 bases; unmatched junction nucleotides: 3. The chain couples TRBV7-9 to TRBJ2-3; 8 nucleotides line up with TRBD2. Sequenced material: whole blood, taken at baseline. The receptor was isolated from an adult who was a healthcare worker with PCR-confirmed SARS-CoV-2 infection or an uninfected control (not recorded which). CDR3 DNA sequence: TGTGCCACGGGAGGGGGTAGCACAGATACGCAGTATTTT. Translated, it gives CATGGGSTDTQYF.